The 32 T cell receptor beta chains below were found in one sample sequenced in a study of blood T cell repertoires in COVID-19. Profiling relied on immunoSEQ multiplex PCR, and the TCRdb table lists in-frame clones only, not all of them. Among 200,000 to 250,000 clones listed, just over 85% were seen once. The sequenced sample consisted of PBMCs or T cells enriched from blood (not recorded which). The receptor source for this set is a middle-aged man who had recovered from COVID-19.

The chain's CDR3 is CATLDRESGPLHF. The CDR3 bases are TGTGCCACCTTAGACCGGGAGTCGGGACCCCTCCACTTT. The V and J genes are TRBV6-5 and TRBJ1-6, with D unclear. The V and J ends lost 10 bases and 12 bases respectively, with 19 bases between them. The CDR3 is 13 amino acids. Per the germline V gene, CDR1 is MNHEY and CDR2 is SVGAGI.

This clone has a handful of counts. For the CDR3, the DNA is TGTGCCAGCAGCTTCACAACTGAAGCTTTCTTT. Its protein product is CASSFTTEAFF. The chain links TRBV7-9 to TRBJ1-1; no definite D call. Germline CDR1 is SEHNR and CDR2 is FQNEAQ (reference sequence). This CDR3 region has 11 residues. V lost 3 bases to trimming and J lost 5 bases, with 4 bases between them.

The rearrangement uses TRBV19 and TRBJ1-1, with D uncertain. V shed 11 bases and J shed 1 base, with 14 bases lying between them. Per germline, CDR1 LNHDA and CDR2 SQIVND (reference sequence). The CDR3 runs 13 residues. This CDR3 reads CAAGLQTNTEAFF. CDR3 DNA: TGTGCCGCTGGGCTTCAGACGAACACTGAAGCTTTCTTT.

With regard to this clone: Without the conserved terminal phenylalanine or tryptophan, this CDR3 likely stems from a read error. Because the CDR3's place on the DNA is in doubt, the DNA is left out and the CDR3 is given as listed by TCRdb. The V gene is TRBV7-9, the J gene TRBJ1-5; TRBD1 is the table's D call, not checked against the DNA. Counting both end residues, the CDR3 totals 15 amino acids. The V gene's germline CDR1 is SEHNR and CDR2 FQNEAQ (reference sequence). CDR3 amino acids: CASSKPGSVISPSIL.

This sequence joins TRBV5-1 and TRBJ1-4; 9 bases are a match to TRBD1. Germline trimming cut 0 bases from V and 5 bases from J; bases unmatched to any gene: 2. Looked up from germline, CDR1 is SGHRS and CDR2 is YFSETQ. The CDR3 consists of 15 residues. The CDR3: CASSLGTGENEKLFF. CDR3 nucleotides: TGCGCCAGCAGCTTGGGGACAGGGGAAAATGAAAAACTGTTTTTT.

This clone was seen just once. The chain is built from TRBV6-6 and TRBJ2-1, with TRBD2 identical over 8 bases. The CDR3 covers 17 residues. Germline CDR1 MNHNY, CDR2 SVGAGI (reference sequence). V lost 4 bases and J lost 0; bases outside the gene matches: 8. The CDR3 loop is CASSSPGGRASYNEQFF. In DNA, the CDR3 is TGTGCCAGCAGTTCCCCGGGGGGGCGGGCCTCCTACAATGAGCAGTTCTTC.

This clone occurred a few times. The chain joins TRBV10-1 to TRBJ1-5; weak D call: TRBD1 (6 bases). The V and J ends lost 5 bases and 2 bases respectively, with 19 bases between them. The CDR3 is 17 residues long. The germline V gene has CDR1 WNHNN and CDR2 SYGVQD (reference sequence). CDR3 region: CASSYRDTILGNQPQHF. CDR3 DNA sequence: TGCGCCAGCAGTTACCGGGACACTATTTTGGGCAATCAGCCCCAGCATTTT.

The chain employs TRBV11-2 and TRBJ2-1; 7 bases are a match to TRBD2. After removal of 0 bases from V and 4 bases from J, the junction contained 0 bases not matched to a gene. Germline-derived CDR1 and CDR2 are SGHAT and FQNNGV. The CDR3 spans 14 residues. The CDR3, as DNA: TGTGCCAGCAGCTTAGAGGGACTATACAATGAGCAGTTCTTC. This encodes CASSLEGLYNEQFF. The complete variable domain, with remaining parts taken from reference TRBV11-2 and TRBJ2-1, reads EAGVAQSPRYKIIEKRQSVAFWCNPISGHATLYWYQQILGQGPKLLIQFQNNGVVDDSQLPKDRFSAERLKGVDSTLKIQPAKLEDSAVYLCASSLEGLYNEQFFGPGTRLTVL.

The chain carries TRBV9 and TRBJ1-4, with D possibly TRBD1 on 6 matching bases. Germline V gives CDR1 SGDLS, CDR2 YYNGEE. This CDR3 is built from 11 residues. V was pared by 8 bases and J by 16 bases, with 18 bases between. CDR3 nucleotides: TGTGCCAGGGGGGCGACAGATAACCCGTTTTTT. As protein: CARGATDNPFF.

The chain carries TRBV4-1 and TRBJ2-7; 7 bases match TRBD1. Germline assignment: CDR1 MGHRA and CDR2 YSYEKL. The ends lost 3 bases at V and 0 bases at J; junction bases unmatched: 5. The CDR3 covers 15 residues. Here the CDR3 reads CASSQDRMSSYEQYF. CDR3 nucleotides: TGCGCCAGCAGCCAGGACAGGATGAGCTCCTACGAGCAGTACTTC.

The CDR3 nucleotides read TGTGCCAGCAGCGTAGCTAGCGGTTACAATGAGCAGTTCTTC. Amino acid sequence: CASSVASGYNEQFF. The J gene is TRBJ2-1, the V gene TRBV9, with 7 bases identical to TRBD2. Unmatched junction bases numbered 1, after V lost 0 bases and J lost 4 bases. This CDR3 region has 14 residues. Germline assignment: CDR1 SGDLS and CDR2 YYNGEE.

V gene TRBV5-1 combines with J gene TRBJ1-6; no clear D. V lost 7 bases to trimming and J lost 4 bases, with 9 bases between them. Germline CDR1 SGHRS, CDR2 YFSETQ. The CDR3 is 13 amino acids. The CDR3 loop is CASRQAYNSPLHF. CDR3 coding DNA: TGCGCCAGCCGCCAAGCGTATAATTCACCCCTCCACTTT.

The chain has TRBV3-1 (or the pseudogene TRBV3-2) and TRBJ2-5, with 9 nucleotides matching TRBD2. The CDR3 covers 16 residues. With V trimmed by 4 bases and J by 2 bases, 8 bases remained unmatched. Germline CDR1 reads LGHDT; CDR2 reads YNNKEL (reference sequence). CDR3 residues: CASSLKGLAGQETQYF. CDR3 nucleotide sequence: TGTGCCAGCAGCCTCAAGGGGCTAGCGGGACAAGAGACCCAGTACTTC.

The V and J genes are TRBV4-2 and TRBJ2-5; D ambiguous. CDR1 LGHNA and CDR2 YNFKEQ come from the germline V gene. There are 13 residues in the CDR3. V was shortened by 0 bases and J by 5 bases, with 7 bases between the two germline ends. DNA for the CDR3: TGTGCCAGCAGCCAAGACACGCGGGAGACCCAGTACTTC. Translated, it gives CASSQDTRETQYF.

The DNA for the CDR3 is TGTGCCAGCAGCCCGGGGGGGGGCACTGAAGCTTTCTTT. Translation gives CASSPGGGTEAFF. The chain is built from TRBV3-1 (or the pseudogene TRBV3-2) and TRBJ1-1, with D maybe TRBD1 (5 bases). The CDR3 totals 13 residues. V dropped 4 bases and J dropped 4 bases, with 10 bases sitting between them. Per germline, CDR1 LGHDT and CDR2 YNNKEL (reference sequence).

This clone showed up just a few times. The J gene is TRBJ2-7, the V gene TRBV7-2; a possible D gene is TRBD2 (6 bases). With 1 base removed from V and 3 bases from J, the gap between germline ends came to 13 bases. The CDR3 spans 15 residues. Germline V gene lookup returns CDR1 SGHTA and CDR2 FQGNSA. For the CDR3, the DNA is TGTGCCAGCAGCTTAGATGGGGGGATACGCTACGAGCAGTACTTC. This encodes CASSLDGGIRYEQYF.

The table lists this clone with a few counts. V and J are TRBV11-3 and TRBJ2-1; 9 nucleotides align to TRBD2. V shed 2 bases and J 12 bases; nucleotides not matched to a gene: 8. Germline V gene lookup returns CDR1 SGHNT and CDR2 YENEEA. The CDR3 spans 14 residues. The CDR3 coding sequence is TGTGCCAGCAGCTTACTGGCGGGAGGGCCTAGGCAGTTCTTC. This gives the protein CASSLLAGGPRQFF. Complete variable domain (other parts from reference TRBV11-3 and TRBJ2-1): EAGVVQSPRYKIIEKKQPVAFWCNPISGHNTLYWYLQNLGQGPELLIRYENEEAVDDSQLPKDRFSAERLKGVDSTLKIQPAELGDSAVYLCASSLLAGGPRQFFGPGTRLTVL.

The chain joins TRBV6-2 or TRBV6-3 to TRBJ2-1; D is possibly TRBD2 (6 bases). Germline loops: CDR1 MNHEY, CDR2 SVGEGT. V was pared by 0 bases and J by 9 bases, with 9 bases between. The CDR3 covers 13 residues. CDR3 sequence (DNA): TGTGCCAGCAGTTACTCGACCGGGGGTGAGCAGTTCTTC. Its protein product is CASSYSTGGEQFF.

The J gene is TRBJ2-4, the V gene TRBV25-1; 7 positions match TRBD1. J was trimmed by 4 bases and V by 0 bases; bases with no gene match: 9. The V gene's germline CDR1 is MGHDK and CDR2 SYGVNS. The CDR3 covers 17 residues. In DNA form, the CDR3 reads TGTGCCAGCAGTGAATATATTGGTGTGGGACAGAAAAACATTCAGTACTTC. Translation: CASSEYIGVGQKNIQYF.

The rearrangement links TRBV6-2 or TRBV6-3 to TRBJ2-5; 8 bases agree with TRBD2. From germline, CDR1 is MNHEY and CDR2 SVGEGT. The CDR3 contains 14 residues. V lost 2 bases to trimming and J lost 6 bases; unmatched junction nucleotides: 5. The CDR3 sequence is CASSYLSGGKTQYF. CDR3 nucleotide sequence: TGTGCCAGCAGTTACCTATCGGGAGGGAAGACCCAGTACTTC.

V gene TRBV30 combines with J gene TRBJ2-7; 13 bases fit TRBD2. Unmatched junction bases numbered 3, after V lost 1 base and J lost 3 bases. The CDR3 sequence is 15 residues long. Germline V CDR1 and CDR2: GTSNPN, SVGIG (reference sequence). The CDR3 DNA is TGTGCCTGGAGTGCCGGACTAGCGGGAGTCTACGAGCAGTACTTC. The encoded protein is CAWSAGLAGVYEQYF.

The rearrangement uses TRBV5-4 and TRBJ2-3; TRBD1 matches 7 bases. The CDR3 consists of 15 residues. With V trimmed by 4 bases and J by 1 base, 6 bases remained unmatched. CDR1 and CDR2 (germline): SGHNT, YYREEE (reference sequence). CDR3 nucleotides: TGTGCCAGCAGCCTGACAGGGCAGGGCACAGATACGCAGTATTTT. Amino acid sequence: CASSLTGQGTDTQYF.

V is TRBV4-3 and J is TRBJ1-1, with 7 bases fitting TRBD1. Unmatched junction bases numbered 19, after V lost 3 bases and J lost 3 bases. The CDR3 is 19 residues long. Germline CDR1 LGHNA, CDR2 YSLEER. The CDR3 coding sequence is TGCGCCAGCAGCCAGGACTGGGACAGATCACTTGGGGGGTACACTGAAGCTTTCTTT. Its translation: CASSQDWDRSLGGYTEAFF.

The V call is TRBV7-3, the J call TRBJ1-5; D not certain. The CDR3 has 13 amino acids. The germline CDR1 and CDR2 sequences are SGHTA and FQGTGA. Deletions cut 1 base from V and 2 bases from J, with 3 bases between. The DNA for the CDR3 is TGTGCCAGCAGCTTAAGCGGCAATCAGCCCCAGCATTTT. It yields the protein CASSLSGNQPQHF.

The gene calls are TRBV5-8 and TRBJ2-3, with D possibly being TRBD1 (5 bases). V was clipped by 10 bases and J by 4 bases, with 19 bases between them. Germline lookup yields CDR1 SGHTS and CDR2 YDEGEE. The CDR3 contains 14 residues. The CDR3 DNA reads TGTGCCTTACGGGTCCCCGAAGGGGCAGATACGCAGTATTTT. Amino acids: CALRVPEGADTQYF. Full variable domain (missing parts from reference TRBV5-8 and TRBJ2-3): EAGVTQSPTHLIKTRGQQATLRCSPISGHTSVYWYQQALGLGLQFLLWYDEGEERNRGNFPPRFSGRQFPNYSSELNVNALELEDSALYLCALRVPEGADTQYFGPGTRLTVL.

J is TRBJ2-1 and V is TRBV21-1; the table names TRBD2, a call not compared with the DNA. TRBV21-1 is a known pseudogene. The CDR3 has 10 amino acids. In DNA form, the CDR3 reads TGTGCCATCCCAACTGATGAGCAGTTCTTC. Its translation: CAIPTDEQFF.

This clone was seen a few times. The chain is built from TRBV19 and TRBJ2-1, with D uncertain. Trimming removed 3 bases from V and 6 bases from J, with 15 bases in between. Germline V gene sequence: CDR1 LNHDA, CDR2 SQIVND (reference sequence). The CDR3 runs to 15 residues. CDR3 loop: CASSMSSLLVNEQFF. CDR3 coding DNA: TGTGCCAGTAGTATGAGTAGTTTGTTGGTCAATGAGCAGTTCTTC.

This sequence joins TRBV10-3 and TRBJ2-7; 11 bases align to TRBD1. With V trimmed by 6 bases and J by 9 bases, 10 bases remained unmatched. In germline, CDR1 is ENHRY, CDR2 SYGVKD. CDR3 length: 14 amino acids. This chain's CDR3 is CAISSPGQGERQYF. In DNA, the CDR3 is TGTGCCATCAGCAGTCCGGGACAGGGGGAAAGGCAGTACTTC.

This chain uses TRBV5-1 with TRBJ2-2; 7 nucleotides agree with TRBD1. V dropped 4 bases and J dropped 2; count of bases not matched to a gene: 8. Germline-derived CDR1 and CDR2 are SGHRS and YFSETQ. This CDR3 spans 16 amino acids. The chain's CDR3 is CASSEDRVANTGELFF. DNA of the CDR3: TGCGCCAGCAGCGAAGACAGGGTAGCAAACACCGGGGAGCTGTTTTTT.

V is TRBV5-8 and J is TRBJ2-2; 9 nucleotides line up with TRBD1. Germline loops: CDR1 SGHTS, CDR2 YDEGEE. The V gene end was trimmed by 4 bases and the J gene end by 3 bases; junction bases not matched to a gene: 7. There are 16 residues in the CDR3. The CDR3, as DNA: TGTGCCAGCAGCCCTCCGGGACAGGGCGACACCGGGGAGCTGTTTTTT. It encodes CASSPPGQGDTGELFF.

The rearrangement uses TRBV15 and TRBJ1-5; weak D call: TRBD1 (5 bases). V lost 0 bases, J lost 9 bases, and 15 bases lay in between. CDR3 length: 15 residues. CDR1 is LNHNV and CDR2 is YYDKDF in the germline V gene (reference sequence). In nucleotides, the CDR3 is TGTGCCACCAGCAGAGACTTTGCGGGGGATGGGCCCCAGCATTTT. It is translated as CATSRDFAGDGPQHF. The full variable domain, completed using reference TRBV15 and TRBJ1-5, is DAMVIQNPRYQVTQFGKPVTLSCSQTLNHNVMYWYQQKSSQAPKLLFHYYDKDFNNEADTPDNFQSRRPNTSFCFLDIRSPGLGDTAMYLCATSRDFAGDGPQHFGDGTRLSIL.

The genes are TRBV3-1 (or the pseudogene TRBV3-2) and TRBJ2-5; D is perhaps TRBD2 (5 bases). The germline gives CDR1 LGHDT, CDR2 YNNKEL (reference sequence). V lost 4 bases and J 5 bases, leaving 11 bases between the germline ends. The CDR3 loop spans 13 amino acids. The CDR3 DNA reads TGTGCCAGCAGCCCTGCGGGTAGGGAGACCCAGTACTTC. Its protein is CASSPAGRETQYF.